This is a list of T cell receptor beta chains from one sample in a study of T cell repertoires in cytomegalovirus infection. Via MiXCR, TCRdb re-called the reads, giving one row per CDR3 protein. In the table there are around 170,000 distinct CDR3 sequences, approximately 15% of which are singletons. Sequenced sample: PBMCs. These receptors were taken from a human donor in good health (CMV status not recorded). Some clones in this sample may be carry-over from other donors' samples. CDR3s include the opening cysteine and the closing phenylalanine or tryptophan. D genes are given only for firm matches. Some rows have no size entry. The others give once, few or many, or a class for an expanded clone.

V	D	J	size	CDR3	DNA
TRBV29-1	NA	TRBJ2-7	NA	CSGTGGLGEQYF	TGCAGCGGGACCGGGGGGCTGGGCGAGCAGTACTTC
TRBV20-1	NA	TRBJ1-2	few	CSAREFPGVEGSDYGYTF	TGCAGTGCTAGAGAATTCCCAGGGGTGGAGGGCTCGGACTATGGCTACACCTTC
TRBV7-2	NA	TRBJ1-2	many	CASSFKSGGRGYGYTF	TGTGCCAGCAGCTTTAAAAGTGGTGGCAGGGGCTATGGCTACACCTTC
TRBV6-2/TRBV6-3	TRBD1	TRBJ2-6	NA	CASCSRTRGISGANVLTF	TGTGCCAGCTGTTCTAGGACCAGGGGGATCTCTGGCGCCAACGTCCTGACTTTC
TRBV7-9	NA	TRBJ2-2	NA	CASRDPGELFF	TGTGCCAGCAGGGATCCCGGGGAGCTGTTTTTT
TRBV5-1	NA	TRBJ2-5	many	CASSWTDQETQYF	TGCGCCAGCAGCTGGACAGACCAAGAGACCCAGTACTTC
TRBV12-3/TRBV12-4	NA	TRBJ2-6	many	CASSLGNRAGANVLTF	TGTGCCAGCAGTTTGGGGAATAGGGCTGGGGCCAACGTCCTGACTTTC
TRBV7-2	TRBD2	TRBJ2-4	many	CASSPWTSGSDIQYF	TGTGCCAGCAGCCCGTGGACTAGCGGGAGCGACATTCAGTACTTC
TRBV7-2	TRBD2	TRBJ2-7	many	CASSFRSGGGFIYEQYF	TGTGCCAGCAGCTTCCGCTCGGGGGGGGGATTTATCTACGAGCAGTACTTC
TRBV5-1	TRBD2	TRBJ2-7	many	CASSLEASGSLGEQYF	TGCGCCAGCAGCTTGGAGGCTAGCGGGAGCCTCGGCGAGCAGTACTTC
TRBV20-1	NA	TRBJ2-7	few	CSAPRAGQGEQYF	TGCAGTGCTCCCCGGGCCGGGCAGGGCGAGCAGTACTTC
TRBV11-2	NA	TRBJ1-6	many	CASSLVGPSGNSYNSPLHF	TGTGCCAGCAGCTTAGTCGGTCCGTCAGGGAACTCCTATAATTCACCCCTCCACTTT
TRBV10-3	NA	TRBJ1-1	few	CAIRNTDRQNTEAFF	TGTGCCATCAGGAATACGGACAGACAAAACACTGAAGCTTTCTTT
TRBV7-3	TRBD2	TRBJ2-7	few	CASSVGLAGRNEQYF	TGTGCCAGCAGCGTGGGACTAGCGGGGAGAAACGAGCAGTACTTC
TRBV11-2	NA	TRBJ2-7	few	CASNSVTDYEQYF	TGTGCCAGCAACTCCGTAACTGACTACGAGCAGTACTTC
TRBV6-7	NA	TRBJ2-7	few	CASSYPTRHEQYF	TGTGCCAGCAGTTACCCCACCAGGCACGAGCAGTACTTC
TRBV12-3/TRBV12-4	NA	TRBJ1-1	many	CASSFRSTEAFF	TGTGCCAGCAGCTTTAGGTCCACTGAAGCTTTCTTT
TRBV12-3/TRBV12-4	NA	TRBJ1-1	many	CASRGPEAFF	TGTGCCAGCAGAGGTCCTGAAGCTTTCTTT
TRBV10-3	NA	TRBJ2-1	NA	CAISEGATGTYNEQFF	TGTGCCATCAGTGAAGGTGCGACAGGGACTTACAATGAGCAGTTCTTC
TRBV6-1	TRBD2	TRBJ2-3	NA	CASSYGLAVGMGTDTQYF	TGTGCCAGCAGTTATGGACTAGCGGTAGGGATGGGCACAGATACGCAGTATTTT
TRBV5-6	NA	TRBJ1-5	NA	CASSLEGSGAQVQHF	TGTGCCAGCAGCTTGGAAGGGTCAGGGGCCCAGGTCCAGCATTTT
TRBV9	TRBD1	TRBJ1-5	NA	CASSPGQGVRNQPQHF	TGTGCCAGCAGCCCGGGACAGGGGGTGAGAAATCAGCCCCAGCATTTT
TRBV14	NA	TRBJ1-4	NA	CASSQGAGAREKLFF	TGTGCCAGCAGCCAAGGGGCAGGGGCGCGTGAAAAACTGTTTTTT
TRBV20-1	TRBD2	TRBJ2-5	NA	CSVIGLAGGKQETQYF	TGCAGTGTTATAGGACTAGCGGGAGGGAAGCAAGAGACCCAGTACTTC
TRBV29-1	NA	TRBJ1-2	NA	CSVERGYGYTF	TGCAGCGTTGAACGGGGCTATGGCTACACCTTC
TRBV5-4	NA	TRBJ2-5	NA	CASSSRDSRETQYF	TGTGCCAGCAGCTCCCGGGACTCCAGAGAGACCCAGTACTTC